A selection of T cell receptor beta chains follows, all from one sample in a study of cytomegalovirus exposure and HLA in healthy donors. The repertoire was sequenced with immunoSEQ multiplex PCR; TCRdb's copy has only in-frame clones and lacks some. The sample holds tens of thousands of clones. The sequencing input was PBMCs. The receptors derive from a woman in her twenties or thirties in good health and CMV-seronegative. CDR3s include the opening cysteine and the closing phenylalanine or tryptophan. The D gene is left open where the match is weak.

CDR3 DNA	CDR3 protein	V gene	D gene	J gene
TGTGCCAGCAGCTACAGGGGTGACACTGAAGCTTTCTTT	CASSYRGDTEAFF	TRBV7-9	TRBD1	TRBJ1-1
TGTGCCAGCAGTTACCAGGGGACCGACTTGTATGGCTACACCTTC	CASSYQGTDLYGYTF	TRBV7-2	.	TRBJ1-2
TGTGCCTGGACCACAGGGGGCGCAGCAGATACGCAGTATTTT	CAWTTGGAADTQYF	TRBV30	TRBD1	TRBJ2-3
TGTGCCAGCAGGGACAGGGGGCTGAACACTGAAGCTTTCTTT	CASRDRGLNTEAFF	TRBV2	TRBD1	TRBJ1-1
TGTGCCGGCAGTGAAAGGAGGGGTCGATCGAACACTGAAGCTTTCTTT	CAGSERRGRSNTEAFF	TRBV6-1	.	TRBJ1-1
TGTGCCAGCAGCTTAGCCTTCCCCAGGGACAATCAGCCCCAGCATTTT	CASSLAFPRDNQPQHF	TRBV7-9	.	TRBJ1-5
TGTGCCAGTAGTATAGTTAGCACCTCCTACGAGCAGTACTTC	CASSIVSTSYEQYF	TRBV19	.	TRBJ2-7
TGTGCCTGGAGTGTCGGACAGGGAGATAGTGGCTACACCTTC	CAWSVGQGDSGYTF	TRBV30	TRBD1	TRBJ1-2
TGTGCCAGTAGTATAGATACCGGGACAGGGAGCTCTGGGGCCAACGTCCTGACTTTC	CASSIDTGTGSSGANVLTF	TRBV19	TRBD1	TRBJ2-6
TGTGCCAGCAGCGCCGAGTCTGGAAACACCATATATTTT	CASSAESGNTIYF	TRBV9	.	TRBJ1-3
TGCAGCGTTGGATCCCGGGGGGGACAGTCTGAAGCTTTCTTT	CSVGSRGGQSEAFF	TRBV29-1	TRBD1	TRBJ1-1
TGCAGCGTTGAAGATCCGGGGAGCAACACCGGGGAGCTGTTTTTT	CSVEDPGSNTGELFF	TRBV29-1	.	TRBJ2-2
TGTGCCAGCGCACCACCGGGCAGGGCGGGAGGCACTGAAGCTTTCTTT	CASAPPGRAGGTEAFF	TRBV18	.	TRBJ1-1
TGTGCCAGCAGCCCCCGTGGTAGAGGGAACCAAGAGACCCAGTACTTC	CASSPRGRGNQETQYF	TRBV11-2	.	TRBJ2-5
TGTGCCAGCAGCTCCCCAGGGGGAGCCTGCACAGATACGCAGTATTTT	CASSSPGGACTDTQYF	TRBV7-9	TRBD1	TRBJ2-3
TGTGCCAGCAGCGCCGACTCTAAAGAGACCCAGTACTTC	CASSADSKETQYF	TRBV25-1	.	TRBJ2-5
TGTGCCTGGAGGTCACTAGCGGGTGCCGACAATGAGCAGTTCTTC	CAWRSLAGADNEQFF	TRBV30	TRBD2	TRBJ2-1
TGTGCCAGCAGCTTCCTCGGTTCTGGCGGGGAGCTGTTTTTT	CASSFLGSGGELFF	TRBV5-6	.	TRBJ2-2
TGTGCCAGTAGTGATTCAGGGGGGAGGAATCAGCCCCAGCATTTT	CASSDSGGRNQPQHF	TRBV19	TRBD1	TRBJ1-5
TGTGCCAGCAGTCCGTCCGGGACAGGAGTCACCTACGAGCAGTACTTC	CASSPSGTGVTYEQYF	TRBV27	TRBD1	TRBJ2-7
TGTGCCAGCAGTCGGACAGTTCCCTACGAGCAGTACTTC	CASSRTVPYEQYF	TRBV6-1	.	TRBJ2-7
TGTGCCAGCAGCACGGGACAACCGGGTCGGGATGGCTACACCTTC	CASSTGQPGRDGYTF	TRBV7-9	.	TRBJ1-2
TGTGCCAGCTCAAGGGGGATCGGCTCCTACAATGAGCAGTTCTTC	CASSRGIGSYNEQFF	TRBV18	.	TRBJ2-1
TGTGCCTGGAGTGGTACAGGTAGAATGAACACTGAAGCTTTCTTT	CAWSGTGRMNTEAFF	TRBV30	.	TRBJ1-1
TGTGCCAGCTCGGGGTTTAGTGGCTACACCTTC	CASSGFSGYTF	TRBV7-9	.	TRBJ1-2
TGTGCCAGCAGTGAAGGGACAGGGGGCTATGGCTACACCTTC	CASSEGTGGYGYTF	TRBV6-1	TRBD1	TRBJ1-2
TGTGCCAGCAGCTTTGAGGCGACAGGGACCGGGGAGCTGTTTTTT	CASSFEATGTGELFF	TRBV7-2	TRBD1	TRBJ2-2
TGTGCCAGCTCACCACAGGGGGCGGGTGAAGCTTTCTTT	CASSPQGAGEAFF	TRBV18	TRBD1	TRBJ1-1
TGTGCCAGCAGCGGGGCAGGGGGGCACAATGAGCAGTTCTTC	CASSGAGGHNEQFF	TRBV6-5	.	TRBJ2-1
TGTGCCAGCAGTCCTAGGACAGTAAACGGGGAGCTGTTTTTT	CASSPRTVNGELFF	TRBV25-1	.	TRBJ2-2
TGTGCCAGCAGTGGGAAGGTCGGGGTGGCTTTCTTT	CASSGKVGVAFF	TRBV6-1	.	TRBJ1-1
TGTGCCAGCAGCTCAGATGGCGAGCAGTACTTC	CASSSDGEQYF	TRBV7-9	.	TRBJ2-7
TGTGCCAGCAGCTTAGCGGGGGCGGGAGATACGCAGTATTTT	CASSLAGAGDTQYF	TRBV7-9	.	TRBJ2-3